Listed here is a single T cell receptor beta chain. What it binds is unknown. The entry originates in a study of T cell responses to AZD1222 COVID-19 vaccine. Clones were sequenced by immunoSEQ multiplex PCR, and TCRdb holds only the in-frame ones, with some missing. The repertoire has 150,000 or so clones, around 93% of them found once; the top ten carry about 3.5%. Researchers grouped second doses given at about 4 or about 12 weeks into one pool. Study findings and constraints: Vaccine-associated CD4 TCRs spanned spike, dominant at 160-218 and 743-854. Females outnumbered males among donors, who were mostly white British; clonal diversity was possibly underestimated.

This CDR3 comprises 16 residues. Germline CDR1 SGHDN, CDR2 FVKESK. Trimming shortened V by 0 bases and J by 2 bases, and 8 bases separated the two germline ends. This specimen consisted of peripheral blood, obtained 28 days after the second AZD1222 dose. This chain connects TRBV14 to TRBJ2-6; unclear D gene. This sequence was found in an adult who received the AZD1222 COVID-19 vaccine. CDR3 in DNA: TGTGCCAGCAGCCAAGATGCCCATCCTGGGGCCAACGTCCTGACTTTC. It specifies CASSQDAHPGANVLTF.